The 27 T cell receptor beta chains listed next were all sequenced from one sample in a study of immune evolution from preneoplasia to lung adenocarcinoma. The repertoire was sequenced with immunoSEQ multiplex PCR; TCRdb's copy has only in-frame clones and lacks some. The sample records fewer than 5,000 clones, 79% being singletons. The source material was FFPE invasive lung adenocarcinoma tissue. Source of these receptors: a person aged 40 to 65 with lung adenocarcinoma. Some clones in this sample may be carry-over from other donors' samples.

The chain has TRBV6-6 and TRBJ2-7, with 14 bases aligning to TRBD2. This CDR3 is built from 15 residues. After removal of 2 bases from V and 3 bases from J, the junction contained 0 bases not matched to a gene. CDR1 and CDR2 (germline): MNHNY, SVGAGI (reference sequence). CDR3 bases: TGTGCCAGCAGTTACGGGACTAGCGGGAGCTACGAGCAGTACTTC. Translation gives CASSYGTSGSYEQYF.

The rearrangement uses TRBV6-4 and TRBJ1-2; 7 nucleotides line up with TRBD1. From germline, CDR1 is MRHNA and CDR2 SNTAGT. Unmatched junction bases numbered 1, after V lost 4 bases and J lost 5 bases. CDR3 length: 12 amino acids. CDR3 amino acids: CASSGQGYGYTF. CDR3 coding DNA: TGTGCCAGCAGTGGACAGGGTTATGGCTACACCTTC.

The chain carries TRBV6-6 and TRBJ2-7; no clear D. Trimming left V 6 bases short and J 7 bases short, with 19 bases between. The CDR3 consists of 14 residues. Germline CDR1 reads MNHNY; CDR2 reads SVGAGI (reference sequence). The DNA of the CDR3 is TGTGCCAGCAGGTTCTCGGCCCCCGTTCAGGAGCAGTACTTC. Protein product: CASRFSAPVQEQYF.

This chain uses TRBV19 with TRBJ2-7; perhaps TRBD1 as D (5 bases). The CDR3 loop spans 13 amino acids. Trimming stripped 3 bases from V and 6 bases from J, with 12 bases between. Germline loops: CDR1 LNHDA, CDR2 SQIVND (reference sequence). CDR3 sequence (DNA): TGTGCCAGTAGTATGGACATCTACGTCGAGCAGTACTTC. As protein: CASSMDIYVEQYF.

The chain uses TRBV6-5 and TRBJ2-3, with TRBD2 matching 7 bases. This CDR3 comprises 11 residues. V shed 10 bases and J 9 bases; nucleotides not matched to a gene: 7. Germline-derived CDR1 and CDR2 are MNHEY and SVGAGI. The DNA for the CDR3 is TGTGCCACCACGGCCGGGAGGACGCAGTATTTT. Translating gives CATTAGRTQYF.

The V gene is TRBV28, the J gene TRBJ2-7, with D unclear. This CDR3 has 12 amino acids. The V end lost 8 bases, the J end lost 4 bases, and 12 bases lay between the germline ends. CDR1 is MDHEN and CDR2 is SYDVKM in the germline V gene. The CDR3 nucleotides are TGTGCCAGCGGTAGCTATTTGTACGAGCAGTACTTC. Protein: CASGSYLYEQYF.

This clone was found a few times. CDR3 region: CASSSQGEETQYF. DNA for the CDR3: TGTGCCAGCAGTTCTCAGGGTGAAGAGACCCAGTACTTC. The chain combines TRBV9 with TRBJ2-5; D may be TRBD1 (5 bases). CDR3 length: 13 residues. From germline, CDR1 is SGDLS and CDR2 YYNGEE. V was shortened by 5 bases and J by 3 bases, with 11 bases between the two germline ends.

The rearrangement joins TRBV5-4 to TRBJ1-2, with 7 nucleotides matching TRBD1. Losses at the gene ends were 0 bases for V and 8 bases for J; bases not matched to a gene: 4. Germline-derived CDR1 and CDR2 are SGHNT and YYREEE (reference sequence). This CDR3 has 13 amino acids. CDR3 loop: CASSLAGGCGYTF. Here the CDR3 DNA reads TGTGCCAGCAGCTTGGCAGGGGGATGCGGCTACACCTTC.

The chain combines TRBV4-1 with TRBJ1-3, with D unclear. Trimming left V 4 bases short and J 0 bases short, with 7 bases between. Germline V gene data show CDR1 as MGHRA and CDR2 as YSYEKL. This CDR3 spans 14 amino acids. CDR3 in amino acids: CASSREPSGNTIYF. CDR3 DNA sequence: TGCGCCAGCAGCCGAGAACCCTCTGGAAACACCATATATTTT.

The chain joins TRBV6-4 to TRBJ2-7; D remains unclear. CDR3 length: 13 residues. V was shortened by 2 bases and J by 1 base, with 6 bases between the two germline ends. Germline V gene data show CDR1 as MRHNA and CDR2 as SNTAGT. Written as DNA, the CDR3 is TGTGCCAGCAGTGACGGACCGTCCTACGAGCAGTACTTC. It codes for CASSDGPSYEQYF.

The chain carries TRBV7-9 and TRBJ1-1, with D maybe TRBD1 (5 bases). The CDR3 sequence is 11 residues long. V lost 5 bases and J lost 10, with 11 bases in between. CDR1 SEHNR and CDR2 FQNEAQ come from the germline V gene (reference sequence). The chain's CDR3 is CASSVGVGAFF. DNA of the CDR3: TGTGCCAGCAGCGTAGGGGTAGGAGCTTTCTTT.

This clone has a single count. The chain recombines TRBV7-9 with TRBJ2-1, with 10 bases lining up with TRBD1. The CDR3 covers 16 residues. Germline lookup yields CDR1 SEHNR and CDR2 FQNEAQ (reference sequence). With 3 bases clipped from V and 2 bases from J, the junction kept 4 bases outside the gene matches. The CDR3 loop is CASSLDRGGTYNEQFF. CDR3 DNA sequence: TGTGCCAGCAGCTTGGACAGGGGGGGAACCTACAATGAGCAGTTCTTC. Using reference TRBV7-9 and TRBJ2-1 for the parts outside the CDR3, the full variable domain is DTGVSQNPRHKITKRGQNVTFRCDPISEHNRLYWYRQTLGQGPEFLTYFQNEAQLEKSRLLSDRFSAERPKGSFSTLEIQRTEQGDSAMYLCASSLDRGGTYNEQFFGPGTRLTVL.

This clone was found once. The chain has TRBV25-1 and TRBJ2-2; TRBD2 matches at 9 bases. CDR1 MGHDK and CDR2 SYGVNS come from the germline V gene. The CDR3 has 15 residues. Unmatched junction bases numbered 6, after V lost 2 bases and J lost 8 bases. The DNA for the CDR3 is TGTGCCAGCAGTGAAGGCCAGCGGGAGGTGGGGGAGCTGTTTTTT. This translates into CASSEGQREVGELFF.

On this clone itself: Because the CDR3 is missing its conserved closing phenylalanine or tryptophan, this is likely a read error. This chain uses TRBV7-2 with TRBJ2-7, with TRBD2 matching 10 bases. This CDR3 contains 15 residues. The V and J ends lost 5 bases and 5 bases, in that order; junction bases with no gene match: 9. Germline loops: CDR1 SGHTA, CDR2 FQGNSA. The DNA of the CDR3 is TGTGCCAGCAGCCAAGGCTCTAGCGGGAGTGACGAGCAGTACCTC. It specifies CASSQGSSGSDEQYL.

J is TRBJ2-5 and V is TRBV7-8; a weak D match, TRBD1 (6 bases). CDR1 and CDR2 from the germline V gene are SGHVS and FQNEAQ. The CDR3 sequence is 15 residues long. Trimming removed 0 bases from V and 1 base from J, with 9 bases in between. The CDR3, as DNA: TGTGCCAGCAGCTTAGCCTACAGGGTCCAAGAGACCCAGTACTTC. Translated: CASSLAYRVQETQYF.

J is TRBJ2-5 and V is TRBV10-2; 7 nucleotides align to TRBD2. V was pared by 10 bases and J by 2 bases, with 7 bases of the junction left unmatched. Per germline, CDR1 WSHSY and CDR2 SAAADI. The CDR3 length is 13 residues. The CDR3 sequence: CAILKGLQETQYF. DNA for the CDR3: TGCGCCATTCTAAAGGGACTACAAGAGACCCAGTACTTC.

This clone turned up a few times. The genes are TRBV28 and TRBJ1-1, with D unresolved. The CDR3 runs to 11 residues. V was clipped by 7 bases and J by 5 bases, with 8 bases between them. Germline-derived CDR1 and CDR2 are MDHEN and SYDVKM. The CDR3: CASNYYTEAFF. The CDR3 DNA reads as TGTGCCAGCAACTATTATACTGAAGCTTTCTTT.

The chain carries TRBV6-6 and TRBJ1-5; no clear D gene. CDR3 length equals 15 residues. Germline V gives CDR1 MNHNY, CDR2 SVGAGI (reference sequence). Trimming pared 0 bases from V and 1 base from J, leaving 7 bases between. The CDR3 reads CASSYSDKSNQPQHF. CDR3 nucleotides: TGTGCCAGCAGTTACTCAGACAAGAGCAATCAGCCCCAGCATTTT.

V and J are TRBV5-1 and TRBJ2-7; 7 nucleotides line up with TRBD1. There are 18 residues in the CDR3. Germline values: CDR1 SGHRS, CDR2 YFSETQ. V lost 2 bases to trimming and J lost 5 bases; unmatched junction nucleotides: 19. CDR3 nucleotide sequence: TGCGCCAGCAGCTTATGGGCTGACCGAGGGGGCATAATCGACGAGCAGTACTTC. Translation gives CASSLWADRGGIIDEQYF. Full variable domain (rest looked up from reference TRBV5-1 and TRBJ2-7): KAGVTQTPRYLIKTRGQQVTLSCSPISGHRSVSWYQQTPGQGLQFLFEYFSETQRNKGNFPGRFSGRQFSNSRSEMNVSTLELGDSALYLCASSLWADRGGIIDEQYFGPGTRLTVT.

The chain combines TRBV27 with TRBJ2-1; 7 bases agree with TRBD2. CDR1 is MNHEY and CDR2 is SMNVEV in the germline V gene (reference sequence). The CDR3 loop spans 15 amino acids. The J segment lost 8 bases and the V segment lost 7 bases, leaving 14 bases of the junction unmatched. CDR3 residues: CASKGGSTAVDEQFF. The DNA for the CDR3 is TGTGCCAGCAAAGGCGGGAGCACTGCCGTCGATGAGCAGTTCTTC.

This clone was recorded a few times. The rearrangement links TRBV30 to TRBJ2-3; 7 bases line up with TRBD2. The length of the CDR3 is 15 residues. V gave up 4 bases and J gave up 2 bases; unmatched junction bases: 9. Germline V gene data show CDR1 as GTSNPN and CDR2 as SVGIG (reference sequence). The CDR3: CAWNGWGGDTDTQYF. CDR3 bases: TGTGCCTGGAACGGCTGGGGGGGAGACACAGATACGCAGTATTTT.

The CDR3 spells CASRDESGANVLTF. The CDR3 nucleotides read TGTGCCAGCCGAGATGAATCTGGGGCCAACGTCCTGACTTTC. This chain joins TRBV18 and TRBJ2-6; D not resolved. CDR1 and CDR2 from the germline V gene are KGHSH and LQKENI. Trimming stripped 8 bases from V and 1 base from J, with 9 bases between. The CDR3 is 14 amino acids.

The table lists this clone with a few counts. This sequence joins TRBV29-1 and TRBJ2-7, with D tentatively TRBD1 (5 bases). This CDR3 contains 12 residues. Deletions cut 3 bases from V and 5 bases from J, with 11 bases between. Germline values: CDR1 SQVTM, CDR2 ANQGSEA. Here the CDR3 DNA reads TGCAGCGTTGATAGGTCAGGGAACGAGCAGTACTTC. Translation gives CSVDRSGNEQYF.

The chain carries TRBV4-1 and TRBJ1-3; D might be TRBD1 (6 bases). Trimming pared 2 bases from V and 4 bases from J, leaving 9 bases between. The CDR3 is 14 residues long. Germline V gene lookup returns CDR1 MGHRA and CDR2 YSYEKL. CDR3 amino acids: CASSQQQGGNTIYF. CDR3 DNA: TGCGCCAGCAGCCAACAACAGGGAGGAAACACCATATATTTT.

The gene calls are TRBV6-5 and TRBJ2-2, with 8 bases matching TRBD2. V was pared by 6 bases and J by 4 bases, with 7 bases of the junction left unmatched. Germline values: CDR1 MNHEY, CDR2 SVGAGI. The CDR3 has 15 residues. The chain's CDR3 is CASRPGGGSTGELFF. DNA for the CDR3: TGTGCCAGCAGACCCGGGGGGGGTAGCACCGGGGAGCTGTTTTTT.

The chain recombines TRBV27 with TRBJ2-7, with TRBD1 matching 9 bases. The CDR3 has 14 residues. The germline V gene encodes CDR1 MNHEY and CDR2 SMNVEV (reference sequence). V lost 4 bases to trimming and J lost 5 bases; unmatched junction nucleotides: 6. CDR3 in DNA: TGTGCCAGCAGTTCGATTACAGGGGGCCACGAGCAGTACTTC. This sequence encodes CASSSITGGHEQYF.

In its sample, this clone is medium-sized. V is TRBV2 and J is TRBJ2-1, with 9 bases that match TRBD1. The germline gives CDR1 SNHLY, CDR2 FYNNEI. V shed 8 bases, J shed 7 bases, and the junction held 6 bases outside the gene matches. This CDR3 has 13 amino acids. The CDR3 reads CASRQGVGNEQFF. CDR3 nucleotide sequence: TGTGCCAGCCGACAGGGGGTAGGTAATGAGCAGTTCTTC.